The clone carrying this T cell receptor beta chain was seen just once. The sample is drawn from a study of OX40 agonist ivuxolimab in advanced cancers. At the level of the study: From about 20 to 80 years was the age range, with a mean of roughly 59 years, and approximately 80% were male.

There are 13 residues in the CDR3. The germline V gene encodes CDR1 SGHKS and CDR2 YYEKEE (reference sequence). V was clipped by 1 base and J by 0 bases, with 4 bases between them. Method: immunoSEQ multiplex PCR; TCRdb's copy keeps in-frame clones and lacks some. The data hold 90,000 to 100,000 clones, with roughly 89% observed a single time. The sequence was obtained from an adult with an advanced solid tumor such as melanoma, head and neck, liver or kidney cancer. The chain joins TRBV5-5 to TRBJ1-1; D gene uncertain. Sequences were derived from CD4+ or CD8+ T cells sorted from blood, sampled in a trial of the OX40 agonist ivuxolimab. The CDR3 nucleotides read TGTGCCAGCAGCTTGCTGCTGAACACTGAAGCTTTCTTT. Translation gives CASSLLLNTEAFF.